This T cell receptor beta chain stems from a study of T cell responses to AZD1222 COVID-19 vaccine. Overall study findings and caveats: Spike-wide vaccine-associated CD4 TCRs dominated at 160-218 and 743-854. Among AZD1222 vaccinees, only 5 to 7 were seropositive at baseline.

V shed 4 bases and J shed 1 base, with 10 bases lying between them. This CDR3 is 13 amino acids long. Germline CDR1 and CDR2: GTSNPN and SVGIG (reference sequence). The table came from immunoSEQ multiplex PCR; TCRdb's copy has only in-frame clones and leaves some out. The sample shows around 120,000 clones, about nine tenths of them seen only once. This clone has only one observation. Its antigen remains unknown. The chain is built from TRBV30 and TRBJ1-1; TRBD1 is a possible D gene (6 bases). This clonotype was sampled from an adult in good health. The sample in question was peripheral blood, obtained on day 0 of AZD1222 vaccination. The chain's CDR3 is CAWTGGWNTEAFF. The CDR3 nucleotides are TGTGCCTGGACGGGGGGCTGGAACACTGAAGCTTTCTTT.